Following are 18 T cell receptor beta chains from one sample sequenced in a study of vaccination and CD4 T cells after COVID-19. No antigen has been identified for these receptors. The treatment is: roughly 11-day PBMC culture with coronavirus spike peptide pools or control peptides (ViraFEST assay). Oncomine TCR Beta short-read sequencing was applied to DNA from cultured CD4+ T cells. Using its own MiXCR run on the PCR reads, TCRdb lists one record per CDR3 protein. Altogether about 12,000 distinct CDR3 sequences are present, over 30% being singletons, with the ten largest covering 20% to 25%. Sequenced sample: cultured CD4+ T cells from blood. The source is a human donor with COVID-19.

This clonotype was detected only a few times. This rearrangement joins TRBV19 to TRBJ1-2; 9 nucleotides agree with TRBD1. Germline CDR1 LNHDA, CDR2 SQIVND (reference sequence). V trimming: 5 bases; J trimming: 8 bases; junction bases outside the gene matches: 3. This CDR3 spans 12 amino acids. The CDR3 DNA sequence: TGTGCCAGTAGTCCGGGACAGGGAGGCTACACCTTC. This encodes CASSPGQGGYTF.

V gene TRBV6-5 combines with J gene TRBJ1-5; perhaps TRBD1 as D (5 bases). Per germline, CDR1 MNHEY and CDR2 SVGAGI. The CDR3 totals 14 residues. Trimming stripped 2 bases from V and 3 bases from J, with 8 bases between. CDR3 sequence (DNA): TGTGCCAGCAGTTACAGAGGGGACAATCAGCCCCAGCATTTT. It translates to CASSYRGDNQPQHF.

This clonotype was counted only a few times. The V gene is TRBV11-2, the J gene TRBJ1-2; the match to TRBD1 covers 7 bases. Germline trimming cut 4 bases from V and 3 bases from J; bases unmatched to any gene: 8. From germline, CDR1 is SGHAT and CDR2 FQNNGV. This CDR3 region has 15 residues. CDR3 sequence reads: CASSSLDRAYYGYTF. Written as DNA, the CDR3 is TGTGCCAGCAGCTCCCTCGACAGGGCATACTATGGCTACACCTTC.

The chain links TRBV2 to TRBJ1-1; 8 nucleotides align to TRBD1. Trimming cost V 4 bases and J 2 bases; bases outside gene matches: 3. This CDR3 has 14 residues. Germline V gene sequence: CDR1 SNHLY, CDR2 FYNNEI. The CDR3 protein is CASSVGQGNTEAFF. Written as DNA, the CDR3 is TGTGCCAGCAGTGTTGGACAGGGTAACACTGAAGCTTTCTTT. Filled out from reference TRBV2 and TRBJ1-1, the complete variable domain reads EPEVTQTPSHQVTQMGQEVILRCVPISNHLYFYWYRQILGQKVEFLVSFYNNEISEKSEIFDDQFSVERPDGSNFTLKIRSTKLEDSAMYFCASSVGQGNTEAFFGQGTRLTVV.

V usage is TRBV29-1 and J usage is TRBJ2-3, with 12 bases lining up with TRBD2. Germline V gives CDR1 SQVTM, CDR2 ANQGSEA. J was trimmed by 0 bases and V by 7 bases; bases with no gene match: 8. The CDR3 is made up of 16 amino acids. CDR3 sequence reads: CSAAGTSGGSTDTQYF. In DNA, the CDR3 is TGCAGCGCCGCCGGTACTAGCGGGGGGAGCACAGATACGCAGTATTTT.

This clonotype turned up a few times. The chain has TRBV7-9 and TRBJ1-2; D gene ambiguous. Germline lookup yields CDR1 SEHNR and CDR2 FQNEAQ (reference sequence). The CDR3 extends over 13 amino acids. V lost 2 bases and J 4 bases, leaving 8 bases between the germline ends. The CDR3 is CASSLYLSYGYTF. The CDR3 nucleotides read TGTGCCAGCAGCTTATACCTGAGCTATGGCTACACCTTC.

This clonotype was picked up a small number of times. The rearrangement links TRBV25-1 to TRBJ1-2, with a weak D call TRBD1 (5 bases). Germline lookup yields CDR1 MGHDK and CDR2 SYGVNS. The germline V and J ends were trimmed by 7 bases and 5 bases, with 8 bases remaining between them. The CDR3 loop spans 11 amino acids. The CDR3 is CASNRGYGYTF. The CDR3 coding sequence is TGTGCCAGCAACCGGGGGTATGGCTACACCTTC.

CDR3 in amino acids: CAIRPGSQETQYF. The CDR3 DNA reads as TGTGCCATCAGACCCGGGTCGCAAGAGACCCAGTACTTC. The gene calls are TRBV10-3 and TRBJ2-5; D not resolved. The V and J ends lost 6 bases and 2 bases respectively, with 10 bases between them. The germline gives CDR1 ENHRY, CDR2 SYGVKD. The CDR3 consists of 13 residues.

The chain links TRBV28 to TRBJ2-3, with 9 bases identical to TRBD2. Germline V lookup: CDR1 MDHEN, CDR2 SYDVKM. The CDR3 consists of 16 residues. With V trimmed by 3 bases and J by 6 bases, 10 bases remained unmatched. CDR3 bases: TGTGCCAGCAGTTTCGGTGGCGGGGGGGCTGGCGATACGCAGTATTTT. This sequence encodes CASSFGGGGAGDTQYF.

CDR3 DNA sequence: TGTGCCAGCAGCCAGCGGACAGGGAACTATGGCTACACCTTC. It yields the protein CASSQRTGNYGYTF. The chain has TRBV3-1 and TRBJ1-2, with 8 bases lining up with TRBD1. The CDR3 consists of 14 residues. CDR1 and CDR2 from the germline V gene are LGHDT and YNNKEL (reference sequence). V lost 3 bases and J lost 2; bases outside the gene matches: 2.

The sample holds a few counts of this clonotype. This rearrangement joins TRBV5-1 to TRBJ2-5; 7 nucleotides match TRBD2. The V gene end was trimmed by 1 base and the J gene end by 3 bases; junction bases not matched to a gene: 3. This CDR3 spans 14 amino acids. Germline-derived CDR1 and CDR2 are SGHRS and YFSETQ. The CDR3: CASSLSAGEETQYF. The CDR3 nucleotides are TGCGCCAGCAGCTTGTCTGCGGGAGAAGAGACCCAGTACTTC.

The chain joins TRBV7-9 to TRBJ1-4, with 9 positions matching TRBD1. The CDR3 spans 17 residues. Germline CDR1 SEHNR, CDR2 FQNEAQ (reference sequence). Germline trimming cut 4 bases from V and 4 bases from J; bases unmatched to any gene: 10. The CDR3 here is CASSSAGQGTNNEKLFF. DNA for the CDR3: TGTGCCAGCAGCTCAGCGGGACAGGGAACGAATAATGAAAAACTGTTTTTT.

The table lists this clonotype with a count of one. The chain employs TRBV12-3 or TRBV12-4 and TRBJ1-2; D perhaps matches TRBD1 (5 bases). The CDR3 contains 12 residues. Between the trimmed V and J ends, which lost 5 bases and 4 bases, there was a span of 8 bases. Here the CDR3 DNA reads TGTGCCAGCAGTGTTGACAGCTATGGCTACACCTTC. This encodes CASSVDSYGYTF.

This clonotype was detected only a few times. CDR3 amino acids: CSAEARDFGNTIYF. CDR3 nucleotide sequence: TGCAGTGCGGAGGCCCGGGACTTTGGAAACACCATATATTTT. The chain carries TRBV20-1 and TRBJ1-3, with D possibly TRBD1 on 5 matching bases. Germline CDR1 DFQATT, CDR2 SNEGSKA (reference sequence). V lost 6 bases, J lost 3 bases, and 15 bases lay in between. This CDR3 has 14 amino acids.

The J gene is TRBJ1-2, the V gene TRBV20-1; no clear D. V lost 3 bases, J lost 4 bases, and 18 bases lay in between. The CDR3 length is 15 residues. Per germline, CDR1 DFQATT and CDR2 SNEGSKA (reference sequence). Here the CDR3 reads CSASSTGPEVYGYTF. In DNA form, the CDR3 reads TGCAGTGCTAGTTCGACCGGGCCCGAGGTCTATGGCTACACCTTC.

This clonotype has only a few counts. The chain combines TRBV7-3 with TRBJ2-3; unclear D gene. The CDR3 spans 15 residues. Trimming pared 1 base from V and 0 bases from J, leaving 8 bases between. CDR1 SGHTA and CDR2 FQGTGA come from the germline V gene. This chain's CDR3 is CASSLKLSSTDTQYF. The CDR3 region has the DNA TGTGCCAGCAGCTTAAAACTATCTAGCACAGATACGCAGTATTTT.

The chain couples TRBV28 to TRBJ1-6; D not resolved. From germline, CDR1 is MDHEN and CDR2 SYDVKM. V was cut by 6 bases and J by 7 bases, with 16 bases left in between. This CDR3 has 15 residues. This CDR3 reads CASRPEEIRNSPLHF. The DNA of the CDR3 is TGTGCCAGCAGGCCAGAGGAGATACGGAATTCACCCCTCCACTTT.

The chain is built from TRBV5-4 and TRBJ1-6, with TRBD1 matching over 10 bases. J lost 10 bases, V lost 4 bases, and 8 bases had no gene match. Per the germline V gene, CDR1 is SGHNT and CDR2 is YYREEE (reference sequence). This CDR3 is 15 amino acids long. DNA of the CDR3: TGTGCCAGCAGCCCCGAAATGGGACAGGGGTCACCCCTCCACTTT. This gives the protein CASSPEMGQGSPLHF.